This is a list of T cell receptor beta chains from one sample in a study of blood T cell repertoires in COVID-19. Produced via immunoSEQ multiplex PCR; TCRdb's table is partial and in-frame only. Of fewer than 500,000 clones listed, 75% to 90% were seen once; the top ten hold 0.9% to 1.2%. Sequences were obtained from PBMCs or T cells enriched from blood (not recorded which). These receptors all stem from a man younger than 45 who had recovered from COVID-19. Both conserved end residues are part of each CDR3.

>TRBV28
CATDRGPQPQHF
>TRBV7-7
CASSPEGGSYEQYF
>TRBV9
CASSPGGVRYDEQYF
>TRBV7-3
CASSLTRADTQYF
>TRBV29-1
CSAADLDNEQFF
>TRBV19
CASSVRGSTPRETQYF
>TRBV11-2
CASSFSNEKLFF
>TRBV9
CASSAGDRASYEQYF
>TRBV7-8
CASSLIPGRSTGELFF
>TRBV7-6
CASSTGQGSNQPQHF
>TRBV28
CASSLRSTDTQYF
>TRBV2
CASIGTGDTGELFF
>TRBV5-1
CASSLGGSSSYEQYF
>TRBV27
CASSRGLEPYEQYF
>TRBV6-6
CASRRQGTEAFF
>TRBV5-4
CASSLGLGGVVGYGYTF
>TRBV6-5
CASSRDIVFSTEAFF
>TRBV12-3/TRBV12-4
CASSPGRTGELFF
>TRBV29-1
CSVSGGGHTDTQYF
>TRBV20-1
CSVSSAGELFF
>TRBV27
CASSLDRNYGYTF
>TRBV7-8
CASSLATRLLGEQYF
>TRBV19
CASSNLQGMNTEAFF
>TRBV29-1
CSVGATRYGYTF
>TRBV7-8
CASSLRRATNEKLFF
>TRBV7-9
CASSSGTTSNQPQHF
>TRBV3-1/TRBV3-2
CASSQGVASGRGTGELFF
>TRBV19
CASTFTGGNQPQHF
>TRBV3-1/TRBV3-2
CASSQVEPGLPPYEQYF
>TRBV27
CASSFSRRGSSTDTQYF
>TRBV7-3
CASSPGTGGNEQFF
>TRBV25-1
CASSIAGVSYEQYF
>TRBV3-1/TRBV3-2
CASGDRGGGTEAFF
>TRBV3-1/TRBV3-2
CASSQVRQSQETQYF
>TRBV5-1
CASSLRTGRYGYTF
>TRBV30
CAWSGVGQPQHF
>TRBV5-6
CASSATSEAFF
>TRBV28
CASSPGLAGVPQYF
>TRBV5-1
CASSDRLAGAGAGELFF
>TRBV7-9
CASSPAQGGEQFF
>TRBV7-8
CASSLEQGALNQPQHF
>TRBV10-3
CAISPAGQGFPEAFF
>TRBV7-8
CASTQGWSGELFF
>TRBV24-1
CATSAGFETQYF
>TRBV4-1
CASSQVGRDYEQYF